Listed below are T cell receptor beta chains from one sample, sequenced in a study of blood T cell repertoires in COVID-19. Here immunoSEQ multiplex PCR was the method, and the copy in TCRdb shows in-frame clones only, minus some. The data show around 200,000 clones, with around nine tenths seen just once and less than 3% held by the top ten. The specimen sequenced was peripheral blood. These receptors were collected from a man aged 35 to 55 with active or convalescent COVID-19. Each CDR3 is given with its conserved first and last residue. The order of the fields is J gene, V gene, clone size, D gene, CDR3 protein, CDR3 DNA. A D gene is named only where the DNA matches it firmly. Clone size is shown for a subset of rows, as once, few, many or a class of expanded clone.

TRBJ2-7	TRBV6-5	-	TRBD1	CASRRRGQGYEQYF	TGTGCCAGCAGAAGGAGGGGACAGGGCTACGAGCAGTACTTC
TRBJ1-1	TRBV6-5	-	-	CASSLGSHTEAFF	TGTGCCAGCAGCCTCGGGTCGCACACTGAAGCTTTCTTT
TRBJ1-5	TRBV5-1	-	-	CASSLGQNQPQHF	TGCGCCAGCAGCTTGGGACAAAATCAGCCCCAGCATTTT
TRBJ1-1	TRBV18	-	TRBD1	CASSQIQGARSNTEAFF	TGTGCCAGCTCACAGATACAGGGGGCTCGGAGTAACACTGAAGCTTTCTTT
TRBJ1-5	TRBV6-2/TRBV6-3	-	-	CASSTGNSNQPQHF	TGTGCCAGCAGTACCGGGAATAGCAATCAGCCCCAGCATTTT
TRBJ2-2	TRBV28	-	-	CASSSPGGGGGLGTGELFF	TGTGCCAGCAGTTCTCCCGGTGGAGGGGGCGGGTTGGGCACCGGGGAGCTGTTTTTT
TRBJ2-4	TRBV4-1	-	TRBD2	CASSQVAGLPSGGALAKNIQYF	TGCGCCAGCAGCCAAGTGGCGGGACTTCCCAGCGGGGGGGCCTTAGCCAAAAACATTCAGTACTTC
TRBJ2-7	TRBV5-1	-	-	CASSLGPGFSYEQYF	TGCGCCAGCAGCTTGGGGCCAGGGTTCTCCTACGAGCAGTACTTC
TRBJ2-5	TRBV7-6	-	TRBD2	CASSRRETSVQETQYF	TGTGCCAGCAGCCGAAGAGAGACTAGCGTTCAAGAGACCCAGTACTTC
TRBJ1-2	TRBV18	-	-	CASSPMATGENYGYTF	TGTGCCAGCTCACCAATGGCAACGGGGGAAAACTATGGCTACACCTTC
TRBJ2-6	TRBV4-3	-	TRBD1	CASGGTGTGANVLTF	TGCGCCAGCGGAGGGACAGGGACTGGGGCCAACGTCCTGACTTTC
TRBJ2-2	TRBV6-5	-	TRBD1	CASTVDRRNGELFF	TGTGCCAGCACCGTGGACAGGAGAAACGGGGAGCTGTTTTTT
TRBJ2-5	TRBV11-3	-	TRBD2	CASSLKLTSGGQETQYF	TGTGCCAGCAGCTTAAAACTGACTAGCGGGGGTCAAGAGACCCAGTACTTC
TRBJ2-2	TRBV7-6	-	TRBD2	CASSSVTSGYTGELFF	TGTGCCAGCAGCTCGGTGACTAGCGGGTATACCGGGGAGCTGTTTTTT
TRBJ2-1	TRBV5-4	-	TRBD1	CASSLAGTGIRYEQFF	TGTGCCAGCAGCTTGGCCGGGACAGGGATTAGATATGAGCAGTTCTTC
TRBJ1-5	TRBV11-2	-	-	CASSLGGGVSQPQHF	TGTGCCAGCAGCTTAGGTGGGGGGGTGAGTCAGCCCCAGCATTTT
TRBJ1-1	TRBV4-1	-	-	CASCHLGGLSTEAFF	TGCGCCAGCTGCCACCTTGGGGGCTTGAGCACTGAAGCTTTCTTT
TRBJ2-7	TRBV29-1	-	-	CSVGALQGYEQYF	TGCAGCGTTGGGGCCCTACAGGGCTACGAGCAGTACTTC
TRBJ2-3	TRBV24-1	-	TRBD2	CATSDPYSGPLLDTQYF	TGTGCCACCAGTGACCCCTATAGCGGGCCTTTATTGGATACGCAGTATTTT
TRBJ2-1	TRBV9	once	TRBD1	CASNKPGQGANEQFF	TGTGCCAGCAACAAACCGGGACAGGGGGCCAATGAGCAGTTCTTC
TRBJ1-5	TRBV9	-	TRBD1	CASSAPDRGSNQPQHF	TGTGCCAGCAGCGCCCCGGACAGGGGAAGCAATCAGCCCCAGCATTTT
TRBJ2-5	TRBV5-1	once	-	CASSLTGHLYQETQYF	TGCGCCAGCAGCTTAACGGGACACTTGTACCAAGAGACCCAGTACTTC
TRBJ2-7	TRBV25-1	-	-	CASSESLGAVGEQYF	TGTGCCAGCAGTGAATCACTGGGGGCGGTGGGTGAGCAGTACTTC
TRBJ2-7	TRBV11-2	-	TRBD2	CASSLGVSGGLWEQYF	TGTGCCAGCAGCTTAGGGGTTAGCGGGGGATTGTGGGAGCAGTACTTC
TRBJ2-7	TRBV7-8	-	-	CASSLASLFEQYF	TGTGCCAGCAGCTTAGCGAGCCTTTTCGAGCAGTACTTC
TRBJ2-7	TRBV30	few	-	CAWTQGYEQYF	TGTGCCTGGACCCAGGGGTACGAGCAGTACTTC
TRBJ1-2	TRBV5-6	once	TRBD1	CALRLNQDRHHGYTF	TGTGCGTTACGCCTAAATCAGGACAGGCACCATGGCTACACCTTC
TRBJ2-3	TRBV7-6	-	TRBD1	CASSLNRDRGLDTQYF	TGTGCCAGCAGCTTAAACCGGGACAGGGGATTGGATACGCAGTATTTT
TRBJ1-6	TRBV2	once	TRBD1	CASSAGQGFPLHF	TGTGCCAGCAGTGCGGGACAGGGCTTTCCCCTCCACTTT
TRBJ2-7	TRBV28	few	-	CASIETSTYEQYF	TGTGCCAGCATTGAGACTTCCACCTACGAGCAGTACTTC
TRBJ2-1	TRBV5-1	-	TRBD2	CASSPWLAGDNEQFF	TGCGCCAGCAGCCCTTGGTTAGCGGGGGACAATGAGCAGTTCTTC
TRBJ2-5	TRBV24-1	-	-	CATSAGPQETQYF	TGTGCCACCAGTGCTGGGCCCCAAGAGACCCAGTACTTC
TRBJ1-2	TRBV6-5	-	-	CASSRNRDNNYGYTF	TGTGCCAGCAGCAGAAACCGGGACAACAACTATGGCTACACCTTC
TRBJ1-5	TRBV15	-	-	CATSSYPTGNQPQHF	TGTGCCACCAGCAGCTACCCGACTGGCAATCAGCCCCAGCATTTT
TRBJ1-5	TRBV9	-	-	CASSVQGGNQPQHF	TGTGCCAGCAGCGTTCAAGGGGGCAATCAGCCCCAGCATTTT
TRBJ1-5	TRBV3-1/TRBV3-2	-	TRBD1	CASSLDRERGQPQHF	TGTGCCAGCAGCTTAGACAGGGAAAGAGGGCAGCCCCAGCATTTT
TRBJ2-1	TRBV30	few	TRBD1	CAWSGTAYNEQFF	TGTGCCTGGTCCGGGACAGCTTACAATGAGCAGTTCTTC
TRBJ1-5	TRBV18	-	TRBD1	CASSPTPTGPNQPQHF	TGTGCCAGCTCACCCACCCCGACAGGGCCTAATCAGCCCCAGCATTTT
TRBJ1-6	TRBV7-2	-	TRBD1	CASSEGARGLNSPLHF	TGTGCCAGCAGCGAGGGAGCCAGGGGGCTGAATTCACCCCTCCACTTT
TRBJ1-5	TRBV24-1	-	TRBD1	CATSGTGPSNQPQHF	TGTGCCACCAGCGGGACAGGACCTAGCAATCAGCCCCAGCATTTT
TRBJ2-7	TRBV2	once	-	CASSDRTYEQYF	TGTGCCAGCAGTGACAGAACCTACGAGCAGTACTTC
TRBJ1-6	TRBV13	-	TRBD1	CASSVTGGSSPLHF	TGTGCCAGCAGCGTAACAGGGGGATCTTCACCCCTCCACTTT
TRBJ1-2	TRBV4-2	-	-	CASSHAGDGYTF	TGTGCCAGCAGCCACGCGGGAGATGGCTACACCTTC
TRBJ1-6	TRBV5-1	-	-	CASSPGEGAYNSPLHF	TGCGCCAGCAGCCCAGGGGAAGGCGCCTATAATTCACCCCTCCACTTT
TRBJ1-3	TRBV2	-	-	CASTRGGRNTIYF	TGTGCCAGCACCCGCGGCGGCAGAAACACCATATATTTT
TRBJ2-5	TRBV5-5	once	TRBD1	CASSPQGNKETQYF	TGTGCCAGCAGCCCACAGGGGAATAAAGAGACCCAGTACTTC
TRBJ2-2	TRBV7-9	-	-	CASSPSTGELFF	TGTGCCAGCAGCCCTTCCACCGGGGAGCTGTTTTTT
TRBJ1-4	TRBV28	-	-	CASSSAAGAYNEKLFF	TGTGCCAGCAGTTCGGCAGCAGGGGCTTATAATGAAAAACTGTTTTTT
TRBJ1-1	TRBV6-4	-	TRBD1	CASPLPGQGAREAFF	TGTGCCAGCCCTCTACCGGGACAGGGGGCCAGGGAAGCTTTCTTT
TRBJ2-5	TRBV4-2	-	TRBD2	CASSQATSGQETQYF	TGTGCCAGCAGCCAAGCTACTAGCGGCCAAGAGACCCAGTACTTC
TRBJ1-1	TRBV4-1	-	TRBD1	CASSQDPGGSEAFF	TGCGCCAGCAGCCAAGATCCAGGGGGTAGTGAAGCTTTCTTT
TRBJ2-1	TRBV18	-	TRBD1	CASSDRGPDEQFF	TGTGCCAGCTCAGACAGGGGCCCGGATGAGCAGTTCTTC
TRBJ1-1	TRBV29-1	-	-	CSVAGRLNTEAFF	TGCAGCGTTGCAGGGCGGCTGAACACTGAAGCTTTCTTT